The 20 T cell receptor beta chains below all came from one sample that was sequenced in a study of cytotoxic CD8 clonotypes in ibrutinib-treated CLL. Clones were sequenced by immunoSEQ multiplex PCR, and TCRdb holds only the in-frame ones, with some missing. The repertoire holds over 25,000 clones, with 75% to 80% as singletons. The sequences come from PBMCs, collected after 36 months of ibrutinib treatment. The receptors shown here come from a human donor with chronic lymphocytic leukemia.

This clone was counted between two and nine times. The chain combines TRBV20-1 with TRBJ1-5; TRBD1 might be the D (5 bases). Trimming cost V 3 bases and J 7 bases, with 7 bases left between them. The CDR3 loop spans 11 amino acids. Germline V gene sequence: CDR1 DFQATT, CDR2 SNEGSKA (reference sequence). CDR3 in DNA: TGCAGTGCTAGGGCAGGGCAGCCCCAGCATTTT. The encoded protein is CSARAGQPQHF.

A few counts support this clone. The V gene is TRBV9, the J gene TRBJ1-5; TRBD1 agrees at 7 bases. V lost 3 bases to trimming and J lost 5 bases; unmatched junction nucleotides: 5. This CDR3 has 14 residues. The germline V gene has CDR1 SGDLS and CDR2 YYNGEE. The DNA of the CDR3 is TGTGCCAGCAGCGGGGGACAGCCGTATCAGCCCCAGCATTTT. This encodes CASSGGQPYQPQHF.

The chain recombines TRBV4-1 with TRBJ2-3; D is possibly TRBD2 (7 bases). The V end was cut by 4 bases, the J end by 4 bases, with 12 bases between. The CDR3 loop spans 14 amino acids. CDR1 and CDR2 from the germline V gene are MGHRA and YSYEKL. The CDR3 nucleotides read TGCGCCAGCAGCCTGGGAGGGGGGTCAGATACGCAGTATTTT. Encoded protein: CASSLGGGSDTQYF.

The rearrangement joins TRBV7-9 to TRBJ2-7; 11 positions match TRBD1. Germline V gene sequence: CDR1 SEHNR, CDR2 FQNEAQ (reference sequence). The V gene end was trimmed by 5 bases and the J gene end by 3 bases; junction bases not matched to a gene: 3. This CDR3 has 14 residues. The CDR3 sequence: CASSRTGGIYEQYF. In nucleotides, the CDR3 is TGTGCCAGCAGCAGGACAGGGGGCATCTACGAGCAGTACTTC.

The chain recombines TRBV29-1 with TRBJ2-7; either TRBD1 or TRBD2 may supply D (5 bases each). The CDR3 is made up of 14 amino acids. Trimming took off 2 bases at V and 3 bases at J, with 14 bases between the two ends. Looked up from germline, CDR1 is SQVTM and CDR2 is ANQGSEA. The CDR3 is CSVEKGTANYEQYF. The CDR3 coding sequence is TGCAGCGTTGAAAAGGGGACGGCGAACTACGAGCAGTACTTC.

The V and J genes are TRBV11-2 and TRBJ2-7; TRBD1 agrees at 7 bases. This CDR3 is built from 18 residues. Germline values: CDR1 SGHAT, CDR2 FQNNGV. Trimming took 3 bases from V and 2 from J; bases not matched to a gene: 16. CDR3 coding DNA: TGTGCCAGCAGCTTGAAAGGATTGCCGGGACAGATCCCCTACGAGCAGTACTTC. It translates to CASSLKGLPGQIPYEQYF.

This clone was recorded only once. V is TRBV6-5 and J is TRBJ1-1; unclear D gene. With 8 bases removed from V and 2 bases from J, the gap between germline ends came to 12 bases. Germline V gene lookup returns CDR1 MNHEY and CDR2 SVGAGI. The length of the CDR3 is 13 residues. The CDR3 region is CASSFLPNTEAFF. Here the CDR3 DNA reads TGTGCCAGCTCATTTCTCCCAAACACTGAAGCTTTCTTT.

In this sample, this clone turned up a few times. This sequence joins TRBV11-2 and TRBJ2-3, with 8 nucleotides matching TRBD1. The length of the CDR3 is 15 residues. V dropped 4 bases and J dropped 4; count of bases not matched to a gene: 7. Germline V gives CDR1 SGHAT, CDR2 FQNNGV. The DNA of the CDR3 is TGTGCCAGCAGCTACCGGGACAGGTTCTCAGATACGCAGTATTTT. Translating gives CASSYRDRFSDTQYF. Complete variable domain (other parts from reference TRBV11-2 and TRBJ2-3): EAGVAQSPRYKIIEKRQSVAFWCNPISGHATLYWYQQILGQGPKLLIQFQNNGVVDDSQLPKDRFSAERLKGVDSTLKIQPAKLEDSAVYLCASSYRDRFSDTQYFGPGTRLTVL.

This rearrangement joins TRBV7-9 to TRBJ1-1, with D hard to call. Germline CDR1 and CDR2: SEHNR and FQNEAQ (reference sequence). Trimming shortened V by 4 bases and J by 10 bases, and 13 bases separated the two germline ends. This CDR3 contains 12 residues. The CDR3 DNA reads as TGTGCCAGCAGCTCCCTCCCTGAAGGAGCTTTCTTT. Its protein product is CASSSLPEGAFF.

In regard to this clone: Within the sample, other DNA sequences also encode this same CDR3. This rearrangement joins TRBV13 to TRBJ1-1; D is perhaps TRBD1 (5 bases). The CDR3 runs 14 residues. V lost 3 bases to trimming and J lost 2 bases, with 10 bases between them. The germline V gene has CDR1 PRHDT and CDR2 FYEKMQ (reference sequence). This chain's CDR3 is CASSFRGANTEAFF. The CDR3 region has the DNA TGTGCCAGCAGCTTCCGCGGGGCTAACACTGAAGCTTTCTTT.

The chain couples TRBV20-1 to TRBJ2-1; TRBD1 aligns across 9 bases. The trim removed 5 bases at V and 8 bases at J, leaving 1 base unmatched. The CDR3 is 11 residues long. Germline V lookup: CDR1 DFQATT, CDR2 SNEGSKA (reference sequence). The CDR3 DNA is TGCAGTGCTGGACAGGGGTATGAGCAGTTCTTC. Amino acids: CSAGQGYEQFF.

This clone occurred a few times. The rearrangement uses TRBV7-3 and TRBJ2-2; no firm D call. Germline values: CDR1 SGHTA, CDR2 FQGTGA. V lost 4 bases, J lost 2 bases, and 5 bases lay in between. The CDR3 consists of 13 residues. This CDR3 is CASSSLNTGELFF. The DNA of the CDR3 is TGTGCCAGCAGCTCCCTTAACACCGGGGAGCTGTTTTTT.

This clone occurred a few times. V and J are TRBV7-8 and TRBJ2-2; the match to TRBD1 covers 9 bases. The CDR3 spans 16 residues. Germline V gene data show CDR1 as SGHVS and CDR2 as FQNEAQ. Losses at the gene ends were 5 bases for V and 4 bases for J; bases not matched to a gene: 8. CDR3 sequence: CASSPPGQGPTGELFF. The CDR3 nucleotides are TGTGCCAGCAGCCCACCGGGACAGGGCCCCACCGGGGAGCTGTTTTTT.

CDR3 nucleotide sequence: TGTGCCAGCAGCTTATCGGGGGGACTCTCCTACGAGCAGTACTTC. The encoded protein is CASSLSGGLSYEQYF. The chain employs TRBV7-2 and TRBJ2-7, with TRBD2 identical over 7 bases. Germline V gene data show CDR1 as SGHTA and CDR2 as FQGNSA. After removal of 2 bases from V and 0 bases from J, the junction contained 4 bases not matched to a gene. This CDR3 is built from 15 residues.

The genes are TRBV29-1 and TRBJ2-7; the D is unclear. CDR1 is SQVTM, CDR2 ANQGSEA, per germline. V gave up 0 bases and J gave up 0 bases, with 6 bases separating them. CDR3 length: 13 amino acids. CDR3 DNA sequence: TGCAGCGTTGAAGATCCCGACTCCTACGAGCAGTACTTC. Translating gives CSVEDPDSYEQYF.

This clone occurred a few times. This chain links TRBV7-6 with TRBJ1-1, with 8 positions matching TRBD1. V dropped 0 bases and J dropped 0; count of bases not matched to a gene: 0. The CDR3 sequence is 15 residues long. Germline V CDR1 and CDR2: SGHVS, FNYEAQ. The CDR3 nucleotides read TGTGCCAGCAGCTTAGCGACAGGGGTGAACACTGAAGCTTTCTTT. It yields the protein CASSLATGVNTEAFF.

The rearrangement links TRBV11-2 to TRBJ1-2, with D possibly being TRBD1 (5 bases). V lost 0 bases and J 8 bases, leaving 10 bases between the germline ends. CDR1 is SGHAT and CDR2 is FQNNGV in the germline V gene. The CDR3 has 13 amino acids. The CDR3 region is CASSLDRRGGYTF. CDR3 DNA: TGTGCCAGCAGCTTAGATCGGAGGGGCGGCTACACCTTC.

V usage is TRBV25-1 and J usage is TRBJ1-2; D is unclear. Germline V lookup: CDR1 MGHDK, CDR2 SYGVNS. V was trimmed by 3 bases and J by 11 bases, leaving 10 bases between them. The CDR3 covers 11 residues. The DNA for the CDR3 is TGTGCCAGCAGTGAGACTGAGACTTACACCTTC. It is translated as CASSETETYTF.

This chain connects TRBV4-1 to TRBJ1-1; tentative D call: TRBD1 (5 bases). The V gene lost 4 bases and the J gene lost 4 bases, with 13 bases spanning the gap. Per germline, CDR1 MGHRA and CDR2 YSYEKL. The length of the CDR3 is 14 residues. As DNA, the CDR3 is TGCGCCAGCAGCCGAGGGGTCGAGGGCACTGAAGCTTTCTTT. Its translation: CASSRGVEGTEAFF.

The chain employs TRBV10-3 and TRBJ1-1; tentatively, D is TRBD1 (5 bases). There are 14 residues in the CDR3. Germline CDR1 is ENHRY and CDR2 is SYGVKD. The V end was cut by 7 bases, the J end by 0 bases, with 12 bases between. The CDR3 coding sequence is TGTGCCATCACTCCGGGACCGATGAACACTGAAGCTTTCTTT. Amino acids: CAITPGPMNTEAFF.